This TCR beta chain was sequenced in a study of blood T cell repertoires in COVID-19. Study in general: Donors in the United States, Italy and Spain gave samples during acute or convalescent COVID-19. PBMCs, B-cell-depleted T cells, or T cells provided the cDNA or gDNA that made up the material.

The study assigned cohorts using participant-reported clinical history. Clones were read by immunoSEQ multiplex PCR, and TCRdb kept only the in-frame ones, dropping some. The sample has about 200,000 clones; about 82% are singletons. Source material: PBMCs or T cells enriched from blood (not recorded which). The sequence was collected from a man aged 40-49 years with acute COVID-19.

Written as DNA, the CDR3 is TGTGCCAGCTCACCAGGAAGGGGAAACTATGGCTACACCTTC. It translates to CASSPGRGNYGYTF. This sequence joins TRBV18 and TRBJ1-2, with D possibly being TRBD1 (5 bases). This CDR3 region has 14 residues. V lost 2 bases, J lost 2 bases, and 9 bases lay in between. Per germline, CDR1 KGHSH and CDR2 LQKENI.